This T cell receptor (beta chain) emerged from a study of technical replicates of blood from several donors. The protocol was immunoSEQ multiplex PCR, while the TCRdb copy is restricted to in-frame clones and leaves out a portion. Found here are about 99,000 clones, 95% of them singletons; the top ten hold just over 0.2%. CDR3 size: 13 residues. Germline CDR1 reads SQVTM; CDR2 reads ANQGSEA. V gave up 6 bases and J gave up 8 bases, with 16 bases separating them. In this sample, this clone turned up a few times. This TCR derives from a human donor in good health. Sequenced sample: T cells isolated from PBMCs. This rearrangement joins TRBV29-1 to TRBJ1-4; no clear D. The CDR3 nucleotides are TGCAGCGTGAGGGAGGTTTCTGGAGAAAAACTGTTTTTT. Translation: CSVREVSGEKLFF.